The 18 T cell receptor beta chains below all came from one sample that was sequenced in a study of T cell changes during pregnancy in multiple sclerosis. Sequencing was performed with immunoSEQ multiplex PCR; in TCRdb, only in-frame clones are kept and a portion is missing. The table has more than 65,000 clones, 80% to 95% seen once. This specimen was peripheral blood, taken in the first trimester of pregnancy. These receptors were collected from a female donor with multiple sclerosis, enrolled in a pregnancy study.

The rearrangement joins TRBV5-4 to TRBJ1-3; no clear D gene. Germline CDR1 SGHNT, CDR2 YYREEE (reference sequence). The germline V and J ends were trimmed by 2 bases and 0 bases, with 6 bases remaining between them. This CDR3 has 14 residues. The CDR3 bases are TGTGCCAGCAGCTTATCCAGCTCTGGAAACACCATATATTTT. Protein product: CASSLSSSGNTIYF.

The rearrangement uses TRBV28 and TRBJ2-1; 7 bases fit TRBD1. V lost 8 bases, J lost 9 bases, and 16 bases stayed unmatched. CDR3 length: 15 residues. In germline, CDR1 is MDHEN, CDR2 SYDVKM. The CDR3 region has the DNA TGTGCCAGCGCCCAGGTGACAGGGATTTTTAGTGAGCAGTTCTTC. The encoded protein is CASAQVTGIFSEQFF. The full variable domain, rest sourced from reference TRBV28 and TRBJ2-1, is DVKVTQSSRYLVKRTGEKVFLECVQDMDHENMFWYRQDPGLGLRLIYFSYDVKMKEKGDIPEGYSVSREKKERFSLILESASTNQTSMYLCASAQVTGIFSEQFFGPGTRLTVL.

This chain connects TRBV11-2 to TRBJ2-1, with D perhaps TRBD2 (5 bases). Trimming removed 4 bases at V and 4 bases at J, with 11 bases between. The CDR3 runs to 14 residues. Germline V lookup: CDR1 SGHAT, CDR2 FQNNGV. Here the CDR3 reads CASSSRTAYNEQFF. The CDR3 coding sequence is TGTGCCAGCAGCTCCAGGACTGCGTACAATGAGCAGTTCTTC.

The V and J genes are TRBV4-2 and TRBJ2-1; 10 bases agree with TRBD2. V shed 4 bases, J shed 5 bases, and the junction held 17 bases outside the gene matches. This CDR3 contains 19 residues. From germline, CDR1 is LGHNA and CDR2 YNFKEQ. CDR3 nucleotides: TGTGCCAGCAGCCCCTATGCCGGGACTAGCGTGGGTACGCACAATGAGCAGTTCTTC. Amino acids: CASSPYAGTSVGTHNEQFF.

The chain has TRBV30 and TRBJ1-5; 11 positions agree with TRBD1. V shed 3 bases and J 6 bases; nucleotides not matched to a gene: 7. The CDR3 totals 15 residues. Germline V gives CDR1 GTSNPN, CDR2 SVGIG (reference sequence). DNA for the CDR3: TGTGCCTGGAGCGACCAAGGGACAGGGGGTCAGCCCCAGCATTTT. Translated: CAWSDQGTGGQPQHF. Filled out from reference TRBV30 and TRBJ1-5, the complete variable domain reads SQTIHQWPATLVQPVGSPLSLECTVEGTSNPNLYWYRQAAGRGLQLLFYSVGIGQISSEVPQNLSASRPQDRQFILSSKKLLLSDSGFYLCAWSDQGTGGQPQHFGDGTRLSIL.

This clone was detected once. CDR3 DNA: TGTGCCTGGAGTGGAGAAGCGGGAGGACCCGAGCAGTACTTC. It codes for CAWSGEAGGPEQYF. V is TRBV30 and J is TRBJ2-7; 9 bases line up with TRBD2. The CDR3 spans 14 residues. Losses at the gene ends were 1 base for V and 6 bases for J; bases not matched to a gene: 7. Per germline, CDR1 GTSNPN and CDR2 SVGIG (reference sequence).

This chain joins TRBV6-6 and TRBJ1-4; TRBD1 matches at 9 bases. Germline V CDR1 and CDR2: MNHNY, SVGAGI (reference sequence). The CDR3 extends over 15 amino acids. Trimming took 4 bases from V and 5 from J; bases not matched to a gene: 5. This chain's CDR3 is CASSFQDRGNEKLFF. The CDR3 DNA follows: TGTGCCAGCAGTTTCCAGGACAGGGGAAATGAAAAACTGTTTTTT.

The chain has TRBV9 and TRBJ2-5, with 7 bases matching TRBD2. Per the germline V gene, CDR1 is SGDLS and CDR2 is YYNGEE. The V gene end was trimmed by 1 base and the J gene end by 3 bases; junction bases not matched to a gene: 9. CDR3 size: 16 residues. CDR3 coding DNA: TGTGCCAGCAGCGTATCTGCGGGGGATACAAAAGAGACCCAGTACTTC. This codes for CASSVSAGDTKETQYF.

The genes are TRBV27 and TRBJ1-2; TRBD1 matches 8 bases. The V gene's germline CDR1 is MNHEY and CDR2 SMNVEV (reference sequence). The CDR3 runs 14 residues. Trimming cost V 5 bases and J 5 bases; bases outside gene matches: 7. DNA for the CDR3: TGTGCCAGCAGTGGAAGACAGGGGTATTATGGCTACACCTTC. The encoded protein is CASSGRQGYYGYTF.

The chain has TRBV9 and TRBJ1-4, with 9 bases lining up with TRBD1. V gave up 4 bases and J gave up 8 bases; unmatched junction bases: 9. CDR3 length equals 15 residues. The germline CDR1 and CDR2 sequences are SGDLS and YYNGEE. The CDR3, as DNA: TGTGCCAGCAGCATGCGGGACAGGGAGGGGGAAAAACTGTTTTTT. Translated: CASSMRDREGEKLFF.

The chain links TRBV9 to TRBJ2-7; 9 nucleotides match TRBD1. The CDR3 sequence is 15 residues long. Germline loops: CDR1 SGDLS, CDR2 YYNGEE. The V gene end was trimmed by 3 bases and the J gene end by 4 bases; junction bases not matched to a gene: 8. The CDR3 sequence: CASSGGQGTLYEQYF. CDR3 nucleotide sequence: TGTGCCAGCAGCGGAGGACAGGGGACCCTGTACGAGCAGTACTTC.

The V call is TRBV4-1, the J call TRBJ1-2, with D tentatively TRBD1 (5 bases). Germline lookup yields CDR1 MGHRA and CDR2 YSYEKL. Trimming left V 1 base short and J 4 bases short, with 13 bases between. The CDR3 has 15 residues. The CDR3 loop reads CASSQGRGLGYGYTF. The CDR3 DNA reads TGCGCCAGCAGCCAAGGGCGGGGGTTGGGCTATGGCTACACCTTC.

This sequence joins TRBV5-1 and TRBJ2-1, with 8 bases matching TRBD1. Germline loops: CDR1 SGHRS, CDR2 YFSETQ. V dropped 5 bases and J dropped 0; count of bases not matched to a gene: 4. There are 15 residues in the CDR3. The CDR3 reads CASRSGTGSYNEQFF. In nucleotides, the CDR3 is TGCGCCAGCAGGAGTGGGACAGGCTCCTACAATGAGCAGTTCTTC.

This clone has more than one count but fewer than ten. This chain links TRBV28 with TRBJ1-5, with 7 bases lining up with TRBD1. The junction had 5 bases not matched to a gene; V was cut back by 5 bases and J by 1 base. This CDR3 comprises 15 residues. Germline lookup yields CDR1 MDHEN and CDR2 SYDVKM. As DNA, the CDR3 is TGTGCCAGCAGTCAGACAGGGACCAGCAATCAGCCCCAGCATTTT. This codes for CASSQTGTSNQPQHF.

The chain combines TRBV2 with TRBJ1-5; tentatively, D is TRBD1 (6 bases). Germline CDR1 reads SNHLY; CDR2 reads FYNNEI. V was trimmed by 6 bases and J by 0 bases, leaving 12 bases between them. The CDR3 length is 15 residues. CDR3 DNA sequence: TGTGCCAGCAGAGGGACATCGAATAGCAATCAGCCCCAGCATTTT. This encodes CASRGTSNSNQPQHF.

The rearrangement joins TRBV27 to TRBJ2-5, with TRBD2 identical over 9 bases. V lost 4 bases, J lost 5 bases, and 8 bases stayed unmatched. This CDR3 comprises 15 residues. CDR1 and CDR2 (germline): MNHEY, SMNVEV (reference sequence). In DNA form, the CDR3 reads TGTGCCAGCAGTTCACCAGCGGGAGGCATGGAGACCCAGTACTTC. As protein: CASSSPAGGMETQYF.

This clone was recorded a few times. V and J are TRBV28 and TRBJ1-4; possibly TRBD1 for D (6 bases). CDR3 length: 14 amino acids. The germline gives CDR1 MDHEN, CDR2 SYDVKM. V was clipped by 5 bases and J by 8 bases, with 15 bases between them. CDR3 nucleotide sequence: TGTGCCAGCAGTAGGACAGTAAATGGCGAAAAACTGTTTTTT. Protein sequence: CASSRTVNGEKLFF.

This clone was picked up a small number of times. V gene TRBV10-3 combines with J gene TRBJ2-3; TRBD2 matches at 13 bases. The CDR3 has 20 residues. CDR1 is ENHRY and CDR2 is SYGVKD in the germline V gene. V shed 4 bases and J 2 bases; nucleotides not matched to a gene: 15. This CDR3 reads CAISGPGVWTSGSNTDTQYF. As DNA, the CDR3 is TGTGCCATCAGTGGCCCTGGGGTCTGGACTAGCGGGAGTAACACAGATACGCAGTATTTT.